These T cell receptor beta chains were read from a single sample in a study of identifying expanded T cells in peripheral blood. Only in-frame clones appear in the TCRdb table, and some are missing; sequencing was by immunoSEQ multiplex PCR. The profile shows roughly 120,000 clones, roughly 90% of them singletons. Sequences were obtained from blood. These receptors all stem from a person aged 18 to 70 in good health. Each CDR3 is given with its conserved first and last residue. A D gene is named only where the DNA matches it firmly. Clone size is stated in some rows and not others, as once, few, many or a class when expanded.

V: TRBV7-2
D: NA
J: TRBJ2-3
size: NA
DNA: TGTGCCAGCAGCCTTTGGTCGCTCGCAGATACGCAGTATTTT
CDR3: CASSLWSLADTQYF

V: TRBV7-9
D: TRBD1
J: TRBJ1-2
size: NA
DNA: TGTGCCAGCAGCTTATTACAGGGGGCGAATAATCCGGATGGCTACACCTTC
CDR3: CASSLLQGANNPDGYTF

V: TRBV6-4
D: NA
J: TRBJ2-7
size: few
DNA: TGTGCCAGCAGTGTAGGACCAGCCTACGAGCAGTACTTC
CDR3: CASSVGPAYEQYF

V: TRBV19
D: NA
J: TRBJ1-4
size: NA
DNA: TGTGCCGCTAACGAGGGTTATGTTAATGAAAAACTGTTTTTT
CDR3: CAANEGYVNEKLFF

V: TRBV5-1
D: TRBD2
J: TRBJ2-7
size: NA
DNA: TGCGCCAGCAGCGCGACTAGCGGATACGAGCAGTACTTC
CDR3: CASSATSGYEQYF

V: TRBV19
D: TRBD1
J: TRBJ1-1
size: NA
DNA: TGTGCCAGTAGTATAGATCTAAGGGGGCAAGCTTTCTTT
CDR3: CASSIDLRGQAFF

V: TRBV5-3
D: NA
J: TRBJ1-4
size: few
DNA: TGTGCCAGAAGCTTGGTTTTAAGGCAGGACGATGAAAAACTGTTTTTT
CDR3: CARSLVLRQDDEKLFF

V: TRBV28
D: NA
J: TRBJ1-1
size: NA
DNA: TGTGCCAGCAGCATGCTTGGGACACAGAACACTGAAGCTTTCTTT
CDR3: CASSMLGTQNTEAFF

V: TRBV5-4
D: NA
J: TRBJ2-1
size: NA
DNA: TGTGCCAGCAGCTTGTCCAGGCTCAGCCTAAGCTCCTACAATGAGCAGTTCTTC
CDR3: CASSLSRLSLSSYNEQFF

V: TRBV7-9
D: TRBD1
J: TRBJ1-3
size: NA
DNA: TGTGCCAGCAGCCTGACAGGGCCAGGAAACACCATATATTTT
CDR3: CASSLTGPGNTIYF

V: TRBV6-5
D: NA
J: TRBJ2-7
size: NA
DNA: TGTGCCAGCAGTTATGTTTTGGGGGCCTACGAGCAGTACTTC
CDR3: CASSYVLGAYEQYF

V: TRBV28
D: NA
J: TRBJ2-2
size: few
DNA: TGTGCCAGCAGCCAAGGAGCATCCTTCGGGGAGCTGTTTTTT
CDR3: CASSQGASFGELFF

V: TRBV11-2
D: NA
J: TRBJ2-2
size: NA
DNA: TGTGCCAGCAGCTGGAATGCAGGGTCCGGGGAGCTGTTTTTT
CDR3: CASSWNAGSGELFF

V: TRBV7-8
D: TRBD2
J: TRBJ2-2
size: NA
DNA: TGTGCCAGCAGGATTAGTAGCGGGGGGGCCTCCGGGGAGCTGTTTTTT
CDR3: CASRISSGGASGELFF

V: TRBV7-9
D: TRBD2
J: TRBJ2-2
size: NA
DNA: TGTGCCAGCAGCTTGGGACTAGCGGGTTCGAACACCGGGGAGCTGTTTTTT
CDR3: CASSLGLAGSNTGELFF

V: TRBV9
D: NA
J: TRBJ1-3
size: NA
DNA: TGTGCCAGCAGCGTAGATCATCCGGGAACGAGCTCTGGAAACACCATATATTTT
CDR3: CASSVDHPGTSSGNTIYF

V: TRBV29-1
D: TRBD1
J: TRBJ1-1
size: few
DNA: TGCAGCGGCCAGGGGGGACTGAACACTGAAGCTTTCTTT
CDR3: CSGQGGLNTEAFF

V: TRBV25-1
D: NA
J: TRBJ2-2
size: NA
DNA: NA
CDR3: CAFRAGSLPGSCFF

V: TRBV28
D: TRBD1
J: TRBJ1-4
size: NA
DNA: TGTGCCAGCAGTTCCGGGACAGGCTGGGAAAAACTGTTTTTT
CDR3: CASSSGTGWEKLFF

V: TRBV9
D: TRBD2
J: TRBJ2-3
size: once
DNA: TGTGCCAGCAGCGTAGGGAGGGCTAGCGGGACCCAGAGCACAGATACGCAGTATTTT
CDR3: CASSVGRASGTQSTDTQYF

V: TRBV19
D: TRBD2
J: TRBJ2-3
size: NA
DNA: TGTGCCAGTATTCCCCCGGGGGGGGCGGCGGATACGCAGTATTTT
CDR3: CASIPPGGAADTQYF

V: TRBV19
D: TRBD1
J: TRBJ1-1
size: NA
DNA: TGTGCCAGTAGTATTCGAGGACAGGGGGAAACTGAAGCTTTCTTT
CDR3: CASSIRGQGETEAFF

V: TRBV30
D: NA
J: TRBJ1-2
size: NA
DNA: TGTGCCTGGAGTGTTACGGGACGACACTATGGCTACACCTTC
CDR3: CAWSVTGRHYGYTF

V: TRBV9
D: TRBD1
J: TRBJ1-2
size: NA
DNA: TGTGCCAGCAGCGCCGGACAGGGCTATGGCTATGGCTACACCTTC
CDR3: CASSAGQGYGYGYTF

V: TRBV29-1
D: NA
J: TRBJ2-3
size: NA
DNA: TGCAGCGTTGTAACGGGCACAGATACGCAGTATTTT
CDR3: CSVVTGTDTQYF

V: TRBV4-2
D: TRBD1
J: TRBJ2-5
size: NA
DNA: TGTGCCAGCAGCCCGAACCCCGGCAGGACAGGGGGTGAGACCCAGTACTTC
CDR3: CASSPNPGRTGGETQYF

V: TRBV9
D: NA
J: TRBJ1-3
size: NA
DNA: TGTGCCAGCAGCGCAGGACCCTCTGGGGCTGGAAACACCATATATTTT
CDR3: CASSAGPSGAGNTIYF

V: TRBV19
D: TRBD1
J: TRBJ2-7
size: NA
DNA: TGTGCCAGTAGTTCTCTTCCAGGACAGGGCTACGAGCAGTACTTC
CDR3: CASSSLPGQGYEQYF

V: TRBV7-2
D: TRBD1
J: TRBJ1-5
size: few
DNA: TGTGCCAGCAGCACAGACAGGGCTGTTGCGGCCCAGCATTTT
CDR3: CASSTDRAVAAQHF